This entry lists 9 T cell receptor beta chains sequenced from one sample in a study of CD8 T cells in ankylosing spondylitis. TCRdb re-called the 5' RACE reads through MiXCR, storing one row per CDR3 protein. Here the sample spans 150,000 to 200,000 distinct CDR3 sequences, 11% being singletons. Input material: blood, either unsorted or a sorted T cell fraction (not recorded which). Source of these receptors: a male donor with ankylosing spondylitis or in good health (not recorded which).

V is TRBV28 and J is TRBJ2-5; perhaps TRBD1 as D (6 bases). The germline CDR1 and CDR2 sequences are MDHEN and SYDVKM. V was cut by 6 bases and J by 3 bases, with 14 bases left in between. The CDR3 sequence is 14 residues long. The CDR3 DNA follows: TGTGCCAGCAGGGCACAGGGTTTTAAAGAGACCCAGTACTTC. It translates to CASRAQGFKETQYF. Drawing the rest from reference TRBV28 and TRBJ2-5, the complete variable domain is DVKVTQSSRYLVKRTGEKVFLECVQDMDHENMFWYRQDPGLGLRLIYFSYDVKMKEKGDIPEGYSVSREKKERFSLILESASTNQTSMYLCASRAQGFKETQYFGPGTRLLVL.

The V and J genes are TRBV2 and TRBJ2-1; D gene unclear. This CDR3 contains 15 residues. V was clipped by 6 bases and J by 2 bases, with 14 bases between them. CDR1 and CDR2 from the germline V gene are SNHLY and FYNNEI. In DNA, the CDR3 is TGTGCCAGCAGGCCTGACCTTGGGGCCTACAATGAGCAGTTCTTC. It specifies CASRPDLGAYNEQFF.

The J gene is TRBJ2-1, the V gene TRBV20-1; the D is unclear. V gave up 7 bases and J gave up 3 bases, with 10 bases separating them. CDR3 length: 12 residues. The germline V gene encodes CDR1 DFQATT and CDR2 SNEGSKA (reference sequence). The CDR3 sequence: CSVPRSYNEQFF. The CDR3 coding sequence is TGCAGTGTCCCTCGGAGCTACAATGAGCAGTTCTTC.

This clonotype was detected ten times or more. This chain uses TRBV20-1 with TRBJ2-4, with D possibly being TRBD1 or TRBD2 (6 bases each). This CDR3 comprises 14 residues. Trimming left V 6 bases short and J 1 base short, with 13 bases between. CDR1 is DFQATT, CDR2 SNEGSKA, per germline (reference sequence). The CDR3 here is CSARRGAAKNIQYF. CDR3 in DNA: TGCAGTGCAAGAAGGGGGGCGGCCAAAAACATTCAGTACTTC.

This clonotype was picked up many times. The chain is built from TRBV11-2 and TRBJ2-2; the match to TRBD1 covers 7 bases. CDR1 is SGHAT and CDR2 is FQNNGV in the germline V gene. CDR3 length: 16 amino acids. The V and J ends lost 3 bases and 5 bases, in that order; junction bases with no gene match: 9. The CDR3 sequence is CASSLSVGGRTGELFF. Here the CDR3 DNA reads TGTGCCAGCAGCTTGTCTGTAGGGGGCAGGACCGGGGAGCTGTTTTTT.

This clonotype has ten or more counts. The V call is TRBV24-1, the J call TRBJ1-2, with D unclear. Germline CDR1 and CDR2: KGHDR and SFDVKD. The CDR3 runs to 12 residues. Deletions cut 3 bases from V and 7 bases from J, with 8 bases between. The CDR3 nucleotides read TGTGCCACCAGTGATCCGGACGCTGGCTACACCTTC. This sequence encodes CATSDPDAGYTF.

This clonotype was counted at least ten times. The chain's CDR3 is CASSLDRGRETQYF. Here the CDR3 DNA reads TGTGCCAGCAGCTTAGATCGGGGTCGGGAGACCCAGTACTTC. The rearrangement links TRBV7-2 to TRBJ2-5, with D possibly matching TRBD2 (5 bases). V lost 1 base to trimming and J lost 5 bases, with 11 bases between them. Germline CDR1 reads SGHTA; CDR2 reads FQGNSA. CDR3 length equals 14 residues.

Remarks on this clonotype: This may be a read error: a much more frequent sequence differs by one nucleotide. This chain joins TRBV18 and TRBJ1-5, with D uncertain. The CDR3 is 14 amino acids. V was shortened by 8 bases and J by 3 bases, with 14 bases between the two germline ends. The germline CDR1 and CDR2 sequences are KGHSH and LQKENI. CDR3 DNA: TGTGCCAGCCCACAGAAGGAGAACAATCAGCCCCAGCATTTT. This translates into CASPQKENNQPQHF.

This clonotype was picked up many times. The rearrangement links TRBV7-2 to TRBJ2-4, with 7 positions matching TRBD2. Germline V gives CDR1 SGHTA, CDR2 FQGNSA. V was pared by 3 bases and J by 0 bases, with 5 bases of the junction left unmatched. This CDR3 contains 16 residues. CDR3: CASSLGGTLAKNIQYF. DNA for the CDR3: TGTGCCAGCAGCTTGGGAGGGACCCTAGCCAAAAACATTCAGTACTTC.